The clone carrying this T cell receptor (beta chain) was observed at least ten times. Amplification of TCR beta CDR3 regions used RNA as the template. HTBI primers were employed in a first-round RT-PCR of the TCR CDR3. Each CDR3 protein is one row after TCRdb ran MiXCR on the multiplex PCR reads. This table has around 340,000 distinct CDR3 sequences, approximately 15% appearing once. The sample originates from a study of T cells in Graves' hyperthyroidism and ophthalmopathy. Study-wide context: Blood was drawn when the patient was first diagnosed and still untreated.

The CDR3 extends over 15 amino acids. After removal of 3 bases from V and 1 base from J, the junction contained 2 bases not matched to a gene. Germline-derived CDR1 and CDR2 are LNHNV and YYDKDF (reference sequence). The chain carries TRBV15 and TRBJ2-1; 8 nucleotides align to TRBD2. The sequenced sample was blood. This sequence originates from a woman aged 30 to 39 with Graves' hyperthyroidism. The CDR3 nucleotides read TGTGCCACCAGCAGCGGGAGGGGATCCTACAATGAGCAGTTCTTC. It is translated as CATSSGRGSYNEQFF.